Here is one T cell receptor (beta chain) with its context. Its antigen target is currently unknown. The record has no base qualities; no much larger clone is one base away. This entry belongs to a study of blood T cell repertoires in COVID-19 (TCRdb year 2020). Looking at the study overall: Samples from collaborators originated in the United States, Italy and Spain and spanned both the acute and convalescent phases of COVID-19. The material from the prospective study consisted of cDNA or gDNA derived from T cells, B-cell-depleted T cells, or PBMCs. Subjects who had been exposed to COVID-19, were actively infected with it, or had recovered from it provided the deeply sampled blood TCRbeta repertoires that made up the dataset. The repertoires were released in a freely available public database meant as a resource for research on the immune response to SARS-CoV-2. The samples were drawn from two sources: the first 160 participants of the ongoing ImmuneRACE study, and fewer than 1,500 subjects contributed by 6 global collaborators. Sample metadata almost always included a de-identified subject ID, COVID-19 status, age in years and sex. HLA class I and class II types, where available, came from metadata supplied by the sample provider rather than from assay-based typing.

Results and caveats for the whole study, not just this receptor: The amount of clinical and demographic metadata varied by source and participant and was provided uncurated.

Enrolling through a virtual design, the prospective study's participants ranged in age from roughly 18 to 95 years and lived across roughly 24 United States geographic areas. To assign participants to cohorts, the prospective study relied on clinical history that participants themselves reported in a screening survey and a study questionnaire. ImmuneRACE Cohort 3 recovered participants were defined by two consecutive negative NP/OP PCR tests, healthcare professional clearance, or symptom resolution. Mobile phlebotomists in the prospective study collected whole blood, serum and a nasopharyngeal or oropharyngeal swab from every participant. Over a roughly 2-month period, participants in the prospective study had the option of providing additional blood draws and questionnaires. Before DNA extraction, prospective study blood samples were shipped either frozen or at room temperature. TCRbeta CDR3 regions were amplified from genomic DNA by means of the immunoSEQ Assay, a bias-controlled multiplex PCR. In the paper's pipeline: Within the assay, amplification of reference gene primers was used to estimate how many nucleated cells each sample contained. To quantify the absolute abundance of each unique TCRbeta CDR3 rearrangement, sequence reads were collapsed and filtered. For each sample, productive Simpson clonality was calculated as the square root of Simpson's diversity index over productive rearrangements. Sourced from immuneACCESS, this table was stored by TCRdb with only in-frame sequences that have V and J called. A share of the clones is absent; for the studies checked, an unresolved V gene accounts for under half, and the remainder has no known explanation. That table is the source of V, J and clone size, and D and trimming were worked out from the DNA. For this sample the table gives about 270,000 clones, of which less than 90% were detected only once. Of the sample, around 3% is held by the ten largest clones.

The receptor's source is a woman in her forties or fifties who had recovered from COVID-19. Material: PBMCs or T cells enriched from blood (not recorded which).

In nucleotide form, the sequence is TGCGCCAGCAGTGAGAAGGGACAGGGGGCCCGGGGGAATCAGCCCCAGCATTTT. Its protein product is CASSEKGQGARGNQPQHF. The sequence joins TRBV10-1 to TRBJ1-5, with 12 bases in between that match TRBD1. Including cysteine and phenylalanine, the CDR3 has 18 amino acids. Just CDR3 DNA is preserved here, 54 bases in frame from base 1. V trim: 2 bases; J trim: 4 bases; unmatched bases: 9. CDR1 and CDR2 were assigned from the germline V gene (reference sequence) as WNHNN and SYGVQD.